This T cell receptor (beta chain) stems from a study of shared clonotypes between healthy human individuals. Deep-level settings were used for running the assay. The assay was immunoSEQ multiplex PCR, and TCRdb's table has in-frame clones only and misses some. This sample has roughly 2.6 million clones, with approximately 90% found just once. Germline V gene sequence: CDR1 SQVTM, CDR2 ANQGSEA. V was clipped by 6 bases and J by 8 bases; unmatched bases: 3. This CDR3 contains 11 residues. Caucasian adults residing in Nashville, Tennessee made up all the donors. Memory CD4+ cells were the fraction left after CD45RA+ naive selection.

The sequence came from a man aged 18 to 30 in good health. The sequenced sample was naive CD4+ T cells sorted from blood. Subset reported: CD45RA+ positively selected. This chain links TRBV29-1 with TRBJ2-4; 8 bases are shared with TRBD1. CDR3 amino acids: CSVGQADIQYF. The CDR3, as DNA: TGCAGCGTGGGACAGGCGGACATTCAGTACTTC. Full variable domain (rest looked up from reference TRBV29-1 and TRBJ2-4): SAVISQKPSRDICQRGTSLTIQCQVDSQVTMMFWYRQQPGQSLTLIATANQGSEATYESGFVIDKFPISRPNLTFSTLTVSNMSPEDSSIYLCSVGQADIQYFGAGTRLSVL.